The next 21 T cell receptor beta chains were all read from a single sample in a study of PD-1 blockade in classical Hodgkin lymphoma. All trial patients relapsed after autologous stem cell transplantation. Produced via immunoSEQ multiplex PCR; TCRdb's table is partial and in-frame only. Of roughly 140,000 clones listed, around 84% are singletons. The input for sequencing was peripheral blood mononuclear cells (PBMCs), taken before the second cycle of nivolumab. All receptors derive from a human donor with classical Hodgkin lymphoma.

A few counts support this clone. V is TRBV9 and J is TRBJ2-7; D is perhaps TRBD1 or TRBD2 (5 bases each). CDR3 size: 14 residues. Germline CDR1 is SGDLS and CDR2 is YYNGEE. Trimming removed 1 base at V and 3 bases at J, with 11 bases between. In DNA form, the CDR3 reads TGTGCCAGCAGCGTAAGCCCAGGGAGCTACGAGCAGTACTTC. Its translation: CASSVSPGSYEQYF.

This chain uses TRBV12-5 with TRBJ2-3, with 8 positions matching TRBD2. The germline CDR1 and CDR2 sequences are LGHNT and FRNRAP. This CDR3 spans 18 amino acids. V lost 0 bases to trimming and J lost 0 bases; unmatched junction nucleotides: 8. CDR3 amino acids: CASGLVVAAGGSTDTQYF. The CDR3 nucleotides read TGTGCTAGTGGTTTGGTGGTTGCCGCGGGGGGCAGCACAGATACGCAGTATTTT. The full variable domain, its missing parts supplied by reference TRBV12-5 and TRBJ2-3, is DARVTQTPRHKVTEMGQEVTMRCQPILGHNTVFWYRQTMMQGLELLAYFRNRAPLDDSGMPKDRFSAEMPDATLATLKIQPSEPRDSAVYFCASGLVVAAGGSTDTQYFGPGTRLTVL.

The chain uses TRBV27 and TRBJ2-2; 7 nucleotides align to TRBD2. The length of the CDR3 is 17 residues. V dropped 2 bases and J dropped 4; count of bases not matched to a gene: 10. The germline CDR1 and CDR2 sequences are MNHEY and SMNVEV (reference sequence). The DNA of the CDR3 is TGTGCCAGCAGTTTACTCGGGGGAGGGCCAGGCACCGGGGAGCTGTTTTTT. Translated: CASSLLGGGPGTGELFF.

V is TRBV19 and J is TRBJ1-2; D not resolved. V was clipped by 5 bases and J by 0 bases, with 16 bases between them. Germline V gives CDR1 LNHDA, CDR2 SQIVND (reference sequence). The CDR3 extends over 16 amino acids. The CDR3 nucleotides are TGTGCCAGTAGTTTAGCGGGCGACGGTACTAACTATGGCTACACCTTC. Translating gives CASSLAGDGTNYGYTF.

This clone has only a few counts. V usage is TRBV2 and J usage is TRBJ2-5; 7 nucleotides align to TRBD1. This CDR3 comprises 14 residues. Germline V gene data show CDR1 as SNHLY and CDR2 as FYNNEI. After removal of 6 bases from V and 0 bases from J, the junction contained 4 bases not matched to a gene. CDR3 bases: TGTGCCAGCAGGTCCGGGACAGACCAAGAGACCCAGTACTTC. It translates to CASRSGTDQETQYF.

This rearrangement joins TRBV7-2 to TRBJ1-2; D unresolved. The CDR3 has 14 amino acids. Per the germline V gene, CDR1 is SGHTA and CDR2 is FQGNSA. V lost 1 base and J lost 4, with 10 bases in between. CDR3 DNA: TGTGCCAGCAGCTTAGAGGTAGATCTCTATGGCTACACCTTC. Translated: CASSLEVDLYGYTF.

The chain carries TRBV5-1 and TRBJ2-7; 10 nucleotides agree with TRBD1. After removal of 0 bases from V and 4 bases from J, the junction contained 4 bases not matched to a gene. This CDR3 spans 15 amino acids. The germline CDR1 and CDR2 sequences are SGHRS and YFSETQ. The CDR3 is CASSLGGTGAYEQYF. The DNA for the CDR3 is TGCGCCAGCAGCTTGGGTGGGACAGGGGCTTACGAGCAGTACTTC.

This chain links TRBV7-2 with TRBJ2-5; possibly TRBD2 for D (6 bases). V lost 5 bases and J 2 bases, leaving 12 bases between the germline ends. Per germline, CDR1 SGHTA and CDR2 FQGNSA. CDR3 size: 14 residues. The CDR3 nucleotides are TGTGCCAGCAGCCTCGGCGGGGTTCAAGAGACCCAGTACTTC. It codes for CASSLGGVQETQYF.

The V call is TRBV6-5, the J call TRBJ1-2, with a tentative D call TRBD1 (6 bases). The length of the CDR3 is 14 residues. Looked up from germline, CDR1 is MNHEY and CDR2 is SVGAGI. Trimming removed 1 base from V and 5 bases from J, with 11 bases in between. The CDR3 coding sequence is TGTGCCAGCAGTTACTTCAGGGGCCTATATGGCTACACCTTC. Protein: CASSYFRGLYGYTF.

The CDR3 region has the DNA TGTGCCAGCAGCTCCCCTAGCGGCCCTCACTCCTACGAGCAGTACTTC. Protein sequence: CASSSPSGPHSYEQYF. The chain employs TRBV11-2 and TRBJ2-7; 7 positions agree with TRBD2. V trimming: 4 bases; J trimming: 0 bases; junction bases outside the gene matches: 9. This CDR3 has 16 residues. The germline gives CDR1 SGHAT, CDR2 FQNNGV.

The chain couples TRBV5-6 to TRBJ1-2; no clear D. The germline V and J ends were trimmed by 0 bases and 6 bases, with 12 bases remaining between them. The length of the CDR3 is 14 residues. The V gene's germline CDR1 is SGHDT and CDR2 YYEEEE. CDR3 region: CASSLGRNWNGYTF. CDR3 nucleotide sequence: TGTGCCAGCAGCTTGGGCAGGAATTGGAATGGCTACACCTTC.

The gene calls are TRBV27 and TRBJ1-6, with D unresolved. The CDR3 has 15 amino acids. V was trimmed by 1 base and J by 5 bases, leaving 9 bases between them. Germline CDR1 is MNHEY and CDR2 is SMNVEV (reference sequence). This CDR3 is CASSLFGRDNSPLHF. The CDR3 coding sequence is TGTGCCAGCAGTTTATTCGGACGGGATAATTCACCCCTCCACTTT.

The chain combines TRBV7-2 with TRBJ1-1; D is uncertain. Trimming removed 4 bases from V and 6 bases from J, with 12 bases in between. This CDR3 is 13 amino acids long. The germline gives CDR1 SGHTA, CDR2 FQGNSA. CDR3 nucleotides: TGTGCCAGCAGCTCCAACGCCGGGGCTGAAGCTTTCTTT. Its translation: CASSSNAGAEAFF.

The J gene is TRBJ2-7, the V gene TRBV6-5; D is tentatively TRBD1 or TRBD2 (5 bases each). The CDR3 loop spans 13 amino acids. Germline V gives CDR1 MNHEY, CDR2 SVGAGI. The V end lost 2 bases, the J end lost 8 bases, and 13 bases lay between the germline ends. CDR3 sequence: CASSYGDPRQQYF. The CDR3 DNA sequence: TGTGCCAGCAGTTACGGGGACCCAAGGCAGCAGTACTTC.

This chain joins TRBV9 and TRBJ2-1; 9 positions match TRBD2. The J segment lost 10 bases and the V segment lost 4 bases, leaving 12 bases of the junction unmatched. The CDR3 totals 15 residues. Germline lookup yields CDR1 SGDLS and CDR2 YYNGEE. CDR3 sequence reads: CASSSLAGAGSEQFF. The CDR3 DNA reads as TGTGCCAGCAGCTCCTTAGCGGGAGCGGGGTCGGAGCAGTTCTTC.

The chain combines TRBV18 with TRBJ1-1; no definite D call. Trimming left V 1 base short and J 1 base short, with 19 bases between. This CDR3 comprises 18 residues. In germline, CDR1 is KGHSH, CDR2 LQKENI. The CDR3 DNA is TGTGCCAGCTCACCACAGGTACATGGAGGAGGACCGAACACTGAAGCTTTCTTT. Its translation is CASSPQVHGGGPNTEAFF. The full variable domain, its missing parts supplied by reference TRBV18 and TRBJ1-1, is NAGVMQNPRHLVRRRGQEARLRCSPMKGHSHVYWYRQLPEEGLKFMVYLQKENIIDESGMPKERFSAEFPKEGPSILRIQQVVRGDSAAYFCASSPQVHGGGPNTEAFFGQGTRLTVV.

This rearrangement joins TRBV5-1 to TRBJ1-1; unclear D gene. With 8 bases removed from V and 1 base from J, the gap between germline ends came to 24 bases. Germline loops: CDR1 SGHRS, CDR2 YFSETQ. This CDR3 contains 17 residues. The CDR3 DNA sequence: TGCGCCAGTAATAGTGGGTCATTTGGAGTAGCGAACACTGAAGCTTTCTTT. Amino acid sequence: CASNSGSFGVANTEAFF. The variable domain in full, completed from reference TRBV5-1 and TRBJ1-1, reads KAGVTQTPRYLIKTRGQQVTLSCSPISGHRSVSWYQQTPGQGLQFLFEYFSETQRNKGNFPGRFSGRQFSNSRSEMNVSTLELGDSALYLCASNSGSFGVANTEAFFGQGTRLTVV.

The V and J genes are TRBV7-9 and TRBJ2-5, with no clear D. Germline loops: CDR1 SEHNR, CDR2 FQNEAQ (reference sequence). The CDR3 totals 14 residues. Between the trimmed V and J ends, which lost 1 base and 3 bases, there was a span of 9 bases. CDR3 DNA: TGTGCCAGCAGCTTAGTAATTTCCAAAGAGACCCAGTACTTC. Translation: CASSLVISKETQYF. The full variable domain, with the rest looked up from reference TRBV7-9 and TRBJ2-5, is DTGVSQNPRHKITKRGQNVTFRCDPISEHNRLYWYRQTLGQGPEFLTYFQNEAQLEKSRLLSDRFSAERPKGSFSTLEIQRTEQGDSAMYLCASSLVISKETQYFGPGTRLLVL.

There are a few counts of this clone. The V gene is TRBV9, the J gene TRBJ2-2; tentatively, D is TRBD2 (6 bases). Deletions cut 0 bases from V and 4 bases from J, with 13 bases between. The CDR3 has 16 amino acids. Germline V gene lookup returns CDR1 SGDLS and CDR2 YYNGEE. CDR3 protein: CASSVAPLGGTGELFF. Written as DNA, the CDR3 is TGTGCCAGCAGCGTAGCCCCTCTCGGGGGCACCGGGGAGCTGTTTTTT.

This chain joins TRBV5-1 and TRBJ2-2, with D perhaps assigned TRBD1 or TRBD2 (6 bases each). This CDR3 region has 16 residues. Trimming removed 2 bases from V and 4 bases from J, with 15 bases in between. Germline CDR1 reads SGHRS; CDR2 reads YFSETQ. The CDR3 sequence: CASSFRVGGPTGELFF. The CDR3 bases are TGCGCCAGCAGCTTTCGGGTGGGGGGCCCCACCGGGGAGCTGTTTTTT. Drawing the rest from reference TRBV5-1 and TRBJ2-2, the complete variable domain is KAGVTQTPRYLIKTRGQQVTLSCSPISGHRSVSWYQQTPGQGLQFLFEYFSETQRNKGNFPGRFSGRQFSNSRSEMNVSTLELGDSALYLCASSFRVGGPTGELFFGEGSRLTVL.

The chain is built from TRBV4-2 and TRBJ2-1, with a possible D match to TRBD1 (5 bases). V was shortened by 0 bases and J by 5 bases, with 14 bases between the two germline ends. CDR1 and CDR2 (germline): LGHNA, YNFKEQ. The CDR3 spans 16 residues. The CDR3 here is CASSQDTGRPDNEQFF. The CDR3 nucleotides read TGTGCCAGCAGCCAAGATACAGGCAGACCGGACAATGAGCAGTTCTTC.